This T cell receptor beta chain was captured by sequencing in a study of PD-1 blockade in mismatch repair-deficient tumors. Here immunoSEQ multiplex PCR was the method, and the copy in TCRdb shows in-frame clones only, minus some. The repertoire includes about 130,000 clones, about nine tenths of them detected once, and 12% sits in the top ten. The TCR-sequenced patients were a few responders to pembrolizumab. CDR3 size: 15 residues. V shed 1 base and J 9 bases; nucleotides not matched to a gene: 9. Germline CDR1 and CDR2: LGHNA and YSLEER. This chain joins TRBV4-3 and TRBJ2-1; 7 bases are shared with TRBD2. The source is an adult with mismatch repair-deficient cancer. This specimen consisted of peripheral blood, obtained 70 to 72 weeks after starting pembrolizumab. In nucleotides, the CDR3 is TGCGCCAGCAGCCAAGTTCAGGTACTAGCGAGTGAGCAGTTCTTC. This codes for CASSQVQVLASEQFF.